This is a list of T cell receptor beta chains from one sample in a study of identical twins. TCRdb recomputed calls from the 5' RACE reads with MiXCR, one row per CDR3 protein. The table has about 470,000 distinct CDR3 sequences, approximately 24% seen once. The data were also submitted as part of a second study, on T cells expressing NK-cell markers.

The sequenced sample consisted of CD4+ T cells sorted from blood. All receptors derive from a woman aged 18 to 35 in good health. CDR3s include the opening cysteine and the closing phenylalanine or tryptophan. The order of the fields is clone size, V gene, J gene, D gene, CDR3 DNA, CDR3 protein. D genes are given only for firm matches. Not all rows give a size; the values are once, few, many and, for expanded clones, a class.

few,TRBV10-3,TRBJ1-1,.,TGTGCCATCAGTGAGCGTCCAGGTTCGAACACTGAAGCTTTCTTT,CAISERPGSNTEAFF
.,TRBV27,TRBJ2-5,TRBD1,TGTGCCAGCAGTTTGGGGGAGCGGACAGGCCAAGAGACCCAGTACTTC,CASSLGERTGQETQYF
few,TRBV7-3,TRBJ1-1,.,TGTGCCAGCAGCTTAATCCCGCCAAGGGCTTTACGGTGGACTGAAGCTTTCTTT,CASSLIPPRALRWTEAFF
.,TRBV29-1,TRBJ2-7,.,TGCAGCGTTCGCCGGGACACTCTCTCCGAGCAGTACTTC,CSVRRDTLSEQYF
.,TRBV5-1,TRBJ2-2,.,TGCGCCAGCAGCTTGGTTGGGGCAACGAACACCGGGGAGCTGTTTTTT,CASSLVGATNTGELFF
many,TRBV12-3/TRBV12-4,TRBJ1-1,TRBD1,TGCGCCAGCAGCTTTCAGGGGGCTAACACTGAAGCTTTCTTT,CASSFQGANTEAFF
.,TRBV5-1,TRBJ2-1,TRBD2,TGCGCCAGCAGGGGGCTAGCGGGGTCTCTTCCCTCCTACAATGAGCAGTTCTTC,CASRGLAGSLPSYNEQFF
few,TRBV11-2,TRBJ2-7,TRBD2,TGTGCCAGCAACTCCCGTGTTGGCGGGAGGGTCCCCTACGAGCAGTACTTC,CASNSRVGGRVPYEQYF
.,TRBV3-1,TRBJ1-1,.,TGTGCCAGCACCCACGGAACTGAAGCTTTCTTT,CASTHGTEAFF
.,TRBV11-3,TRBJ2-5,.,TGTGCCAGCAGCTTATTCGGGGTTACGGAAGAGACCCAGTACTTC,CASSLFGVTEETQYF
.,TRBV6-2/TRBV6-3,TRBJ1-5,.,TGTGCCAGCAGTTATAGAGGGAGGAAGAGCAATCAGCCCCAGCATTTT,CASSYRGRKSNQPQHF
many,TRBV29-1,TRBJ2-7,.,TGCAGCGTGGCCGCCGGGGACTACGAGCAGTACTTC,CSVAAGDYEQYF
few,TRBV6-2/TRBV6-3,TRBJ2-7,.,TGTGCCAGCAGTTCCCGTTCCGCAGAGGGGTACTTC,CASSSRSAEGYF
few,TRBV9,TRBJ2-5,TRBD2,TGTGCCAGCAGCGAACGCGGGAGATTTAAGGAGACCCAGTACTTC,CASSERGRFKETQYF
.,TRBV11-2,TRBJ2-1,.,TGTGCCAGCAGCTTCGGATGGGGCCCGAGCCAGCAGTTCTTC,CASSFGWGPSQQFF
.,TRBV20-1,TRBJ2-7,.,TGCAGTGCTAGAGATCCCCGACAGCGGGTCTACGAGCAGTACTTC,CSARDPRQRVYEQYF
few,TRBV3-1,TRBJ2-1,.,TGTGCCAGCAGCCCTGGGACTTCCCTCTCCTACAATGAGCAGTTCTTC,CASSPGTSLSYNEQFF
.,TRBV20-1,TRBJ2-3,.,TGCAGTGCTAGAGAGCCCTTGGATAAGAGGAGTGCGAGGGATACGCAGTATTTT,CSAREPLDKRSARDTQYF
few,TRBV7-9,TRBJ1-4,TRBD1,TGTGCCAGCACCGCCGGGACAGGGCCGGATGAAAAACTGTTTTTT,CASTAGTGPDEKLFF
.,TRBV7-8,TRBJ1-1,.,TGTGCCAGCAGCCTTACTACCGACAGTGAAGCTTTCTTT,CASSLTTDSEAFF
few,TRBV9,TRBJ2-1,.,TGTGCCAGCAGCCCCGGGGACTTTCTCCGGGTTGAGCAGTTCTTC,CASSPGDFLRVEQFF
few,TRBV20-1,TRBJ2-5,.,TGCAGTGCTAGACTCACGGAGGGCAGTCAAGAGACCCAGTACTTC,CSARLTEGSQETQYF
few,TRBV6-1,TRBJ2-1,.,TGTGCCAGCAGAGATATAACCCCCTACAATGAGCAGTTCTTC,CASRDITPYNEQFF
few,TRBV15,TRBJ2-1,.,TGTGCCACCAGCAGAGCTCCCTCCCCCGAGTCGGAGCAGTTCTTC,CATSRAPSPESEQFF
few,TRBV20-1,TRBJ2-5,.,TGCAGTGGTGGTATTCGAGAGACCCAGTACTTC,CSGGIRETQYF
.,TRBV7-2,TRBJ2-1,TRBD1,TGTGCCAGCAGCTTCCCGGACAGGGGAAGCTCCTACAATGAGCAGTTCTTC,CASSFPDRGSSYNEQFF
.,TRBV7-3,TRBJ2-5,.,TGTGCCAGCAGCTCGACCTCCGGTTTAACCCAGTACTTC,CASSSTSGLTQYF
once,TRBV29-1,TRBJ2-5,.,TGCAGCGTGGGGGGACAGCCTTACCAAGAGACCCAGTACTTC,CSVGGQPYQETQYF
few,TRBV7-3,TRBJ2-2,.,TGTGCCAGCAGCCGCACAGGACTTGCCGGGGAGCTGTTTTTT,CASSRTGLAGELFF
.,TRBV12-3/TRBV12-4,TRBJ1-6,.,TGTGCCAGCAGTTTTAATCCAGGGGTTCGTTCACCCCTCCACTTT,CASSFNPGVRSPLHF
.,TRBV15,TRBJ1-6,TRBD1,TGTGCCACCAGCAAAGGACAGGGGGTCAATTCACCCCTCCACTTT,CATSKGQGVNSPLHF
few,TRBV7-2,TRBJ2-1,.,TGTGCCAGCAGCTCCGGGACTGGGGTCAATGAGCAGTTCTTC,CASSSGTGVNEQFF
.,TRBV20-1,TRBJ1-5,.,TGCAGTGCTAGAGGACAGTTCAGCAATCAGCCCCAGCATTTT,CSARGQFSNQPQHF
few,TRBV20-1,TRBJ2-1,TRBD2,TGCAGTGCTAGAGTACTAGCGGCGAGCAATGAGCAGTTCTTC,CSARVLAASNEQFF
.,TRBV18,TRBJ2-7,.,TGTGCCAGCTCACCACCGACGGCAGCCAGAACCTACGAGCAGTACTTC,CASSPPTAARTYEQYF
once,TRBV28,TRBJ2-7,.,TGTGCCACCATACAGCTAAACCCCTACGAGCAGTACTTC,CATIQLNPYEQYF
.,TRBV12-3/TRBV12-4,TRBJ2-7,TRBD2,TGTGCCAGCAGATGGGGACTAGCGGGACACTACGAGCAGTACTTC,CASRWGLAGHYEQYF
few,TRBV10-3,TRBJ2-7,TRBD2,TGTGCCACCCGACTAGCGGGAGCCCACGAGCAGTACTTC,CATRLAGAHEQYF
few,TRBV5-1,TRBJ2-1,.,TGCGCCAGCAGCTTGGGAGGGACAATGTACAATGAGCAGTTCTTC,CASSLGGTMYNEQFF
.,TRBV6-6,TRBJ2-7,.,TGTGCCAGTCAGGGATCTGACTACGAGCAGTACTTC,CASQGSDYEQYF
few,TRBV10-3,TRBJ2-1,.,TGTGCCATCAGTGATCCAGGCCGCTACAATGAGCAGTTCTTC,CAISDPGRYNEQFF
few,TRBV29-1,TRBJ2-3,.,TGCAGCGCCGGGACAGATACGCAGTATTTT,CSAGTDTQYF
.,TRBV7-9,TRBJ1-2,TRBD1,TGTGCCAGCAGCCTTCAACAGGGGTCCGGTGGCTACACCTTC,CASSLQQGSGGYTF
.,TRBV9,TRBJ2-3,TRBD2,TGTGCCAGCAGCGTAGAGGCAATACTAGCGGGTGGCACAGATACGCAGTATTTT,CASSVEAILAGGTDTQYF
few,TRBV14,TRBJ1-6,.,TGTGCCAGCAGCCAAGGAGGGATCACACCCCTCCACTTT,CASSQGGITPLHF
many,TRBV9,TRBJ1-1,TRBD1,TGTGCCAGCAGCCCCCGACAGGGCACTGAAGCTTTCTTT,CASSPRQGTEAFF
.,TRBV28,TRBJ2-3,.,TGTGCCATCGCGGGGACAGATACGCAGTATTTT,CAIAGTDTQYF
few,TRBV12-3/TRBV12-4,TRBJ1-2,.,TGTGCCAGCAGTCCCAGGGGTATCGTTTTAGGGGACTATGGCTACACCTTC,CASSPRGIVLGDYGYTF